The clone carrying this TCR beta chain was picked up a small number of times. Looked up from germline, CDR1 is DFQATT and CDR2 is SNEGSKA (reference sequence). Between the trimmed V and J ends, which lost 0 bases and 11 bases, there was a span of 13 bases. The CDR3 sequence is 12 residues long. The data stem from a study of identical twins. A single record per CDR3 protein comes from TCRdb applying MiXCR to the 5' RACE reads. The repertoire consists of around 280,000 distinct CDR3 sequences, with 6.5% to 9.5% occurring once and the leading ten covering approximately 2.1%. These data are also associated with another study on yellow fever vaccine responses in identical twins.

The receptor was derived from a woman aged 18-35 years in good health. Material: memory (CD45RO+) T cells sorted from blood. This rearrangement joins TRBV20-1 to TRBJ1-1; D not resolved. CDR3 DNA sequence: TGCAGTGCTAGAGATGGTGGAAGGGCGGCTTTCTTT. Translation gives CSARDGGRAAFF.